These T cell receptor beta chains were read from a single sample in a study of shared clonotypes between healthy human individuals. Assay: immunoSEQ multiplex PCR; the TCRdb copy retains only in-frame clones and omits some. In the table there are about 490,000 clones, 75% to 85% of which are singletons. Specimen: PBMCs. The receptors shown here come from a woman aged 40 to 50 in good health. Some clones in this sample may be carry-over from other donors' samples. Both conserved end residues are part of each CDR3. A D gene is named only where the DNA matches it firmly. A clone size is listed for some rows: how often the clone was seen (once, few, many), or a class if it is expanded.

cdr3_aa: CASRTTGATTEAFF
cdr3_nt: TGTGCCAGCCGGACTACAGGGGCGACCACTGAAGCTTTCTTT
clone_size: .
d_call: TRBD1
v_call: TRBV2
j_call: TRBJ1-1

cdr3_aa: CASSFIETGRYNYGYTF
cdr3_nt: TGTGCCAGCAGCTTTATTGAAACAGGGAGGTACAACTATGGCTACACCTTC
clone_size: .
d_call: .
v_call: TRBV5-8
j_call: TRBJ1-2

cdr3_aa: CASSTGQGANQPQHF
cdr3_nt: TGTGCCAGCAGTACCGGACAGGGTGCAAATCAGCCCCAGCATTTT
clone_size: .
d_call: TRBD1
v_call: TRBV28
j_call: TRBJ1-5

cdr3_aa: CSVDLGQGLDEQYF
cdr3_nt: TGCAGCGTTGACTTGGGACAGGGGCTGGACGAGCAGTACTTC
clone_size: .
d_call: TRBD1
v_call: TRBV29-1
j_call: TRBJ2-7

cdr3_aa: CASSLWGGTDTQYF
cdr3_nt: TGTGCCAGCAGCTTGTGGGGAGGGACAGATACGCAGTATTTT
clone_size: .
d_call: TRBD2
v_call: TRBV5-6
j_call: TRBJ2-3

cdr3_aa: CASSLARTRDRDVHNQPQHF
cdr3_nt: TGTGCCAGCTCACTCGCCAGGACCCGGGACAGGGATGTTCACAATCAGCCCCAGCATTTT
clone_size: .
d_call: TRBD1
v_call: TRBV18
j_call: TRBJ1-5

cdr3_aa: CASSYLGAYGYTF
cdr3_nt: TGTGCCAGCAGTTACTTGGGGGCTTATGGCTACACCTTC
clone_size: .
d_call: .
v_call: TRBV6-5
j_call: TRBJ1-2

cdr3_aa: CASSGTTGLGANVLTF
cdr3_nt: TGTGCCAGCAGTGGTACCACAGGGCTCGGGGCCAACGTCCTGACTTTC
clone_size: .
d_call: .
v_call: TRBV6-1
j_call: TRBJ2-6

cdr3_aa: CASRRSDSYEQYF
cdr3_nt: TGTGCCAGCAGAAGATCAGACTCCTACGAGCAGTACTTC
clone_size: many
d_call: .
v_call: TRBV2
j_call: TRBJ2-7

cdr3_aa: CASSGSKATEAFF
cdr3_nt: TGTGCCAGCAGCGGGTCCAAAGCTACTGAAGCTTTCTTT
clone_size: .
d_call: .
v_call: TRBV5-4
j_call: TRBJ1-1

cdr3_aa: CASRHLADYEQYF
cdr3_nt: TGTGCCAGCAGACACCTAGCCGACTACGAGCAGTACTTC
clone_size: .
d_call: .
v_call: TRBV6-1
j_call: TRBJ2-7

cdr3_aa: CASSLPQNSPLHF
cdr3_nt: TGTGCCAGCAGTTTGCCGCAGAATTCACCCCTCCACTTT
clone_size: .
d_call: .
v_call: TRBV28
j_call: TRBJ1-6

cdr3_aa: CASSLGTDYEQYF
cdr3_nt: TGTGCCAGCAGTTTGGGGACAGACTACGAGCAGTACTTC
clone_size: .
d_call: TRBD1
v_call: TRBV6-5
j_call: TRBJ2-7

cdr3_aa: CSVGTVNQPQHF
cdr3_nt: TGCAGCGTTGGGACAGTCAATCAGCCCCAGCATTTT
clone_size: .
d_call: .
v_call: TRBV29-1
j_call: TRBJ1-5

cdr3_aa: CASSKGSGVLYEQYF
cdr3_nt: TGTGCCAGCAGCAAAGGGTCAGGGGTCCTCTACGAGCAGTACTTC
clone_size: .
d_call: .
v_call: TRBV7-3
j_call: TRBJ2-7

cdr3_aa: CASSPGQALTAFF
cdr3_nt: TGTGCCAGCTCACCGGGACAGGCCCTGACGGCTTTCTTT
clone_size: .
d_call: TRBD1
v_call: TRBV18
j_call: TRBJ1-1

cdr3_aa: CASSRTGGRGRKKLFF
cdr3_nt: TGTGCCAGCAGTCGCACTGGGGGACGAGGAAGGAAAAAACTGTTTTTT
clone_size: .
d_call: .
v_call: TRBV27
j_call: TRBJ1-4

cdr3_aa: CASSPRTSGEQFF
cdr3_nt: TGTGCCAGCAGCCCCCGGACTAGCGGTGAGCAGTTCTTC
clone_size: .
d_call: TRBD2
v_call: TRBV9
j_call: TRBJ2-1

cdr3_aa: CASSDEGGTEAFF
cdr3_nt: TGTGCCAGCAGTGACGAGGGGGGCACTGAAGCTTTCTTT
clone_size: .
d_call: .
v_call: TRBV6-4
j_call: TRBJ1-1

cdr3_aa: CASSRGVGETQYF
cdr3_nt: TGTGCCAGCAGTAGGGGAGTGGGAGAGACCCAGTACTTC
clone_size: .
d_call: .
v_call: TRBV6-6
j_call: TRBJ2-5

cdr3_aa: CASSYQREADEQYF
cdr3_nt: TGTGCCAGCAGTTACCAGCGGGAGGCCGACGAGCAGTACTTC
clone_size: .
d_call: TRBD2
v_call: TRBV6-6
j_call: TRBJ2-7

cdr3_aa: CASSPRHLFSGNTIYF
cdr3_nt: TGTGCCAGCAGCCCAAGACACCTCTTCTCTGGAAACACCATATATTTT
clone_size: .
d_call: .
v_call: TRBV7-2
j_call: TRBJ1-3

cdr3_aa: CASSAGPGTSGGNQETQYF
cdr3_nt: TGTGCCAGCAGCGCGGGCCCCGGGACTAGCGGGGGGAACCAAGAGACCCAGTACTTC
clone_size: .
d_call: TRBD2
v_call: TRBV9
j_call: TRBJ2-5

cdr3_aa: CASSLVGLASVYNEQFF
cdr3_nt: TGTGCCAGCAGCTTAGTCGGGTTGGCTAGCGTCTACAATGAGCAGTTCTTC
clone_size: .
d_call: .
v_call: TRBV7-6
j_call: TRBJ2-1

cdr3_aa: CASSPRRSYEQYF
cdr3_nt: TGTGCCAGCAGTCCGAGGCGGTCCTACGAGCAGTACTTC
clone_size: .
d_call: .
v_call: TRBV6-5
j_call: TRBJ2-7

cdr3_aa: CASSRDFWEQYF
cdr3_nt: TGTGCCAGCAGTCGGGACTTCTGGGAGCAGTACTTC
clone_size: .
d_call: .
v_call: TRBV28
j_call: TRBJ2-7

cdr3_aa: CASRTGGSANEKLFF
cdr3_nt: TGTGCCAGTAGGACAGGGGGGTCGGCTAATGAAAAACTGTTTTTT
clone_size: few
d_call: TRBD1
v_call: TRBV19
j_call: TRBJ1-4

cdr3_aa: CAISEFLSGLAGETQYF
cdr3_nt: TGTGCCATCAGTGAATTTCTTTCGGGACTAGCGGGAGAGACCCAGTACTTC
clone_size: .
d_call: TRBD2
v_call: TRBV10-3
j_call: TRBJ2-5

cdr3_aa: CASSLDRQGVNEQFF
cdr3_nt: TGTGCCAGCAGCTTAGATCGGCAGGGGGTGAATGAGCAGTTCTTC
clone_size: .
d_call: TRBD1
v_call: TRBV11-3
j_call: TRBJ2-1

cdr3_aa: CASSEWQLARELFF
cdr3_nt: TGCGCCAGCAGTGAGTGGCAGCTTGCGCGGGAGCTGTTTTTT
clone_size: .
d_call: .
v_call: TRBV10-2
j_call: TRBJ2-2

cdr3_aa: CASSFRASGRAFHGEQFF
cdr3_nt: TGTGCCAGCAGCTTTCGTGCTAGCGGGAGGGCTTTCCATGGTGAGCAGTTCTTC
clone_size: .
d_call: TRBD2
v_call: TRBV5-4
j_call: TRBJ2-1

cdr3_aa: CASQGTDTQYF
cdr3_nt: TGTGCCAGTCAGGGGACAGATACGCAGTATTTT
clone_size: .
d_call: .
v_call: TRBV19
j_call: TRBJ2-3

cdr3_aa: CASSLRTGVGNTIYF
cdr3_nt: TGTGCCAGCTCACTACGGACAGGGGTCGGAAACACCATATATTTT
clone_size: .
d_call: TRBD1
v_call: TRBV18
j_call: TRBJ1-3

cdr3_aa: CAWSVMGTKNIQYF
cdr3_nt: TGTGCCTGGAGTGTTATGGGTACCAAAAACATTCAGTACTTC
clone_size: .
d_call: .
v_call: TRBV30
j_call: TRBJ2-4

cdr3_aa: CASSFARDRQYF
cdr3_nt: TGTGCCAGCAGTTTCGCCAGGGACCGTCAGTACTTC
clone_size: once
d_call: .
v_call: TRBV28
j_call: TRBJ2-7

cdr3_aa: CASSQQPGLANEQFF
cdr3_nt: TGTGCCAGCAGCCAACAACCGGGACTAGCCAATGAGCAGTTCTTC
clone_size: .
d_call: TRBD2
v_call: TRBV7-3
j_call: TRBJ2-1

cdr3_aa: CASSRDNQETQYF
cdr3_nt: TGTGCTAGCAGCCGGGACAACCAAGAGACCCAGTACTTC
clone_size: .
d_call: .
v_call: TRBV7-7
j_call: TRBJ2-5

cdr3_aa: CASSIPGFDTEAFF
cdr3_nt: TGTGCCAGTAGTATACCGGGGTTTGACACTGAAGCTTTCTTT
clone_size: .
d_call: .
v_call: TRBV19
j_call: TRBJ1-1

cdr3_aa: CASSFQGTRQETQYF
cdr3_nt: TGCGCCAGCAGCTTTCAGGGGACCAGGCAAGAGACCCAGTACTTC
clone_size: .
d_call: .
v_call: TRBV5-1
j_call: TRBJ2-5

cdr3_aa: CSGTSGTTYEQYF
cdr3_nt: TGCAGCGGGACCTCCGGGACTACCTACGAGCAGTACTTC
clone_size: .
d_call: TRBD2
v_call: TRBV29-1
j_call: TRBJ2-7

cdr3_aa: CASSVTAGTEQYF
cdr3_nt: TGTGCCAGCTCAGTCACAGCAGGGACCGAGCAGTACTTC
clone_size: few
d_call: .
v_call: TRBV18
j_call: TRBJ2-7

cdr3_aa: CASSPLAGSYEQYF
cdr3_nt: TGTGCCAGCAGCCCCCTGGCCGGGAGCTACGAGCAGTACTTC
clone_size: .
d_call: .
v_call: TRBV7-7
j_call: TRBJ2-7

cdr3_aa: CATSRGQRNQPQHF
cdr3_nt: TGTGCCACCAGCAGGGGACAGAGGAATCAGCCCCAGCATTTT
clone_size: many
d_call: TRBD1
v_call: TRBV15
j_call: TRBJ1-5

cdr3_aa: CASSQESRGNQPQHF
cdr3_nt: TGCGCCAGCAGCCAAGAGAGTCGGGGTAATCAGCCCCAGCATTTT
clone_size: few
d_call: .
v_call: TRBV4-1
j_call: TRBJ1-5

cdr3_aa: CSVESGTGVHEQFF
cdr3_nt: TGCAGCGTTGAATCCGGGACAGGGGTTCATGAGCAGTTCTTC
clone_size: few
d_call: TRBD1
v_call: TRBV29-1
j_call: TRBJ2-1

cdr3_aa: CASSTLAGGWEETQYF
cdr3_nt: TGTGCCAGCAGTACCCTAGCGGGAGGGTGGGAAGAGACCCAGTACTTC
clone_size: .
d_call: TRBD2
v_call: TRBV28
j_call: TRBJ2-5

cdr3_aa: CASTSRGQGANVLTF
cdr3_nt: TGTGCCAGCACCTCCAGGGGGCAAGGGGCCAACGTCCTGACTTTC
clone_size: once
d_call: TRBD1
v_call: TRBV28
j_call: TRBJ2-6

cdr3_aa: CASSPLPGLKGDEQFF
cdr3_nt: TGCGCCAGCAGCCCCCTCCCGGGACTAAAGGGCGATGAGCAGTTCTTC
clone_size: once
d_call: TRBD2
v_call: TRBV4-1
j_call: TRBJ2-1

cdr3_aa: CASSQEGDVSYEQYF
cdr3_nt: TGTGCCAGCAGCCAAGAAGGAGATGTATCCTACGAGCAGTACTTC
clone_size: medium-sized
d_call: .
v_call: TRBV4-2
j_call: TRBJ2-7

cdr3_aa: CSVNSGLPYEQYF
cdr3_nt: TGCAGCGTGAACTCGGGACTCCCCTACGAGCAGTACTTC
clone_size: .
d_call: .
v_call: TRBV29-1
j_call: TRBJ2-7

cdr3_aa: CASSLGTSGTYEQYF
cdr3_nt: TGTGCCAGCAGCTTAGGGACTAGCGGTACCTACGAGCAGTACTTC
clone_size: .
d_call: TRBD2
v_call: TRBV7-9
j_call: TRBJ2-7

cdr3_aa: CASTLGSFGYTF
cdr3_nt: TGTGCCAGCACCCTGGGGAGTTTCGGCTACACCTTC
clone_size: many
d_call: .
v_call: TRBV2
j_call: TRBJ1-2

cdr3_aa: CASSGQRNQPQHF
cdr3_nt: TGTGCCAGCTCCGGACAGCGCAATCAGCCCCAGCATTTT
clone_size: .
d_call: .
v_call: TRBV6-5
j_call: TRBJ1-5